This TCR beta chain emerged from a study of T cell clusters in autoimmune cytopenias. Study-wide context: A median of about 52,000 TRB reads per sample yielded a median approximately 2,500 distinct clonotypes. Whole-study findings and limits: The cluster-lack signature was not seen for secondary cytopenia versus chronic lymphocytic leukemia. Primary autoimmune cytopenia patients appeared to lack physiological T cell clusters present in healthy donors. TRB repertoire shifts in secondary cytopenia and chronic lymphocytic leukemia mostly reflected lymphoma, not autoimmunity.

This clonotype is deemed medium-sized by its frequency. Antigen specificity is unknown. Tens of thousands of genome equivalents of blood DNA were amplified for TRB. This CDR3 has 17 residues. The germline V gene encodes CDR1 MNHEY and CDR2 SVGEGT. TRB was amplified by touch-down multiplex PCR, primer pools A and B combined. TCRdb re-called the multiplex PCR reads and shows each CDR3 protein once, DNA omitted. In all, the sample yields 5,000 to 6,500 distinct CDR3 sequences. The sequencing sample was made of peripheral blood. This clonotype was sampled from a human donor with an autoimmune cytopenia or autoimmune hepatitis (not recorded which). The chain combines TRBV6-2 or TRBV6-3 with TRBJ2-1; TCRdb picks TRBD2, but there is no DNA to check that call. CDR3 region: CASSYSPLAGIYNEQFF.